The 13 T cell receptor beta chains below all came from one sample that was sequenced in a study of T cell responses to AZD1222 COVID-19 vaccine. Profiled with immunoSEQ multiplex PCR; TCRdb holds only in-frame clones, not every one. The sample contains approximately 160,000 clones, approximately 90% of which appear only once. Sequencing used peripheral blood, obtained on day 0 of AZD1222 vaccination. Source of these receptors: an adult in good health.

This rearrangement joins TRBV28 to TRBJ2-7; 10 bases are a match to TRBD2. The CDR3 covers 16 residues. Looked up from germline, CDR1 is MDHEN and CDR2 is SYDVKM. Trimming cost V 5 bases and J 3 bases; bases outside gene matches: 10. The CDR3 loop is CASSGSSGSLGYEQYF. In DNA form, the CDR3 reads TGTGCCAGCAGTGGGTCTAGCGGGAGCCTAGGCTACGAGCAGTACTTC.

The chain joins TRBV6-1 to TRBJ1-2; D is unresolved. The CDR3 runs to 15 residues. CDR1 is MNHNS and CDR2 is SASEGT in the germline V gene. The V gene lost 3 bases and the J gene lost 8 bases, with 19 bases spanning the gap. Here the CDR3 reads CASSDHGLHGEGYTF. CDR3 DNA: TGTGCCAGCAGTGATCATGGCCTACACGGGGAAGGCTACACCTTC.

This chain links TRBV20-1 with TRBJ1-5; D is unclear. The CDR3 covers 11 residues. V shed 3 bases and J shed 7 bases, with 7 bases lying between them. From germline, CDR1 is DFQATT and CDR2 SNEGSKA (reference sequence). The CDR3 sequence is CSASIPQPQHF. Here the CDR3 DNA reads TGCAGTGCTAGTATCCCCCAGCCCCAGCATTTT.

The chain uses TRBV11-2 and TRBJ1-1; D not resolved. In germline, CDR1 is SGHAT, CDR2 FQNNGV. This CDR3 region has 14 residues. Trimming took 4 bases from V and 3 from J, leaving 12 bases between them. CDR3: CASSSGRLYTEAFF. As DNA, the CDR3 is TGTGCCAGCAGCTCCGGACGTCTGTACACTGAAGCTTTCTTT.

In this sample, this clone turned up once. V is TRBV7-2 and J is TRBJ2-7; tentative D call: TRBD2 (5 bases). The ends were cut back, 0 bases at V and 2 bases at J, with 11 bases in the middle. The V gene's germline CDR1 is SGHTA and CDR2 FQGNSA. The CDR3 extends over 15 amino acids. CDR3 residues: CASSLAESAAYEQYF. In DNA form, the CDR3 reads TGTGCCAGCAGCTTAGCGGAATCAGCGGCCTACGAGCAGTACTTC.

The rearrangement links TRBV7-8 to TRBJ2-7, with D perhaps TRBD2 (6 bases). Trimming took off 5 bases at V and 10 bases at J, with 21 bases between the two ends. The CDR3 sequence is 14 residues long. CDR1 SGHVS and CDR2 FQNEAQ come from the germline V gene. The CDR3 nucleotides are TGTGCCAGCAGCCCCCGGACTACGCCTGTCGGCCAGTACTTC. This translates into CASSPRTTPVGQYF.

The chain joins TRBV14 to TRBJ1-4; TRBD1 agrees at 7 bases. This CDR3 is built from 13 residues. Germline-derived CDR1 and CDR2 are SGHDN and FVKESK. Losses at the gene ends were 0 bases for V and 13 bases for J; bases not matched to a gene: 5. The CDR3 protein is CASSQEAGGGLFF. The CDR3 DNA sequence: TGTGCCAGCAGCCAAGAGGCAGGGGGAGGACTGTTTTTT.

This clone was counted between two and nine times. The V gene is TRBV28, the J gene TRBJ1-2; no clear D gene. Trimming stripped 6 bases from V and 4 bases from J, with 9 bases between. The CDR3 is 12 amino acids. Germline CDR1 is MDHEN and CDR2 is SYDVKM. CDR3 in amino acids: CASSYSIYGYTF. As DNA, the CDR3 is TGTGCCAGCAGCTACAGCATCTATGGCTACACCTTC.

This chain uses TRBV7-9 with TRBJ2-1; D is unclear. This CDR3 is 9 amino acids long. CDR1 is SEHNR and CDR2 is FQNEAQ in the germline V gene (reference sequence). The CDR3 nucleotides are TGTGCTGCGACACATGAGCAGTTCTTC. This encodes CAATHEQFF. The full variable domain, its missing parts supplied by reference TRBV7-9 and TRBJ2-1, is DTGVSQNPRHKITKRGQNVTFRCDPISEHNRLYWYRQTLGQGPEFLTYFQNEAQLEKSRLLSDRFSAERPKGSFSTLEIQRTEQGDSAMYLCAATHEQFFGPGTRLTVL.

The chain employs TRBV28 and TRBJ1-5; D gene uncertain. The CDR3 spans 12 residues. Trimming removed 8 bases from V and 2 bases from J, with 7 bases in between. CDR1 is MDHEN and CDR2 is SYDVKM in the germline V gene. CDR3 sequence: CASGVGNQPQHF. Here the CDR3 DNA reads TGTGCCAGCGGGGTGGGCAATCAGCCCCAGCATTTT. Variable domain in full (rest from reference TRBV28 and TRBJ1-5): DVKVTQSSRYLVKRTGEKVFLECVQDMDHENMFWYRQDPGLGLRLIYFSYDVKMKEKGDIPEGYSVSREKKERFSLILESASTNQTSMYLCASGVGNQPQHFGDGTRLSIL.

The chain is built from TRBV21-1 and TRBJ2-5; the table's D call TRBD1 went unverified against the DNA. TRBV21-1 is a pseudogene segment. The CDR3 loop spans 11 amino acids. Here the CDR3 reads CASTHQETQYF. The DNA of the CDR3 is TGTGCCAGCACCCATCAGGAGACCCAGTACTTC.

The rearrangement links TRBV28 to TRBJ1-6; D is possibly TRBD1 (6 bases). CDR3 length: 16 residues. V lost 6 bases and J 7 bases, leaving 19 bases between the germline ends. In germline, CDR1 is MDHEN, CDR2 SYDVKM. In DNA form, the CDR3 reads TGTGCCAGCAGAGCCCCCACAGGGATCGGCAATTCACCCCTCCACTTT. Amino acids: CASRAPTGIGNSPLHF.

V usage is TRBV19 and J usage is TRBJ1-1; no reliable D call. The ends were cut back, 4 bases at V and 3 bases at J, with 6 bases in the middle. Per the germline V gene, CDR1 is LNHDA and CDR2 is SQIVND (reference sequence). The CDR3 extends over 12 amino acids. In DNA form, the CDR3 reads TGTGCCAGTAGTACAGGTTACACTGAAGCTTTCTTT. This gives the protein CASSTGYTEAFF. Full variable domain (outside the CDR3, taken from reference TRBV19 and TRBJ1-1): DGGITQSPKYLFRKEGQNVTLSCEQNLNHDAMYWYRQDPGQGLRLIYYSQIVNDFQKGDIAEGYSVSREKKESFPLTVTSAQKNPTAFYLCASSTGYTEAFFGQGTRLTVV.